This T cell receptor (beta chain) was identified during a study of blood T cell repertoires in COVID-19. At the level of the study: Samples representing acute and convalescent COVID-19 were sourced from the United States, Italy and Spain.

The CDR3 extends over 15 amino acids. The V gene's germline CDR1 is LNHDA and CDR2 SQIVND (reference sequence). V lost 9 bases and J 0 bases, leaving 17 bases between the germline ends. Sequencing was performed with immunoSEQ multiplex PCR; in TCRdb, only in-frame clones are kept and a portion is missing. Of approximately 350,000 clones listed, approximately 82% are singletons. In this sample, this clone turned up once. The chain couples TRBV19 to TRBJ1-2; D is undetermined. Sample: peripheral blood. This clonotype was sampled from a man aged 25-45 years with active or convalescent COVID-19. The CDR3 is CASLSIRTANYGYTF. The CDR3 bases are TGTGCCAGCCTTAGTATCAGAACAGCTAACTATGGCTACACCTTC.